This paragraph covers one TCR beta chain sequence. Its antigen is not yet known. Base quality data are lacking; no much larger clone is found one base away. The germline V and J ends show losses of 0 bases and 0 bases respectively, and no gene match explains 13 bases of the junction. The CDR3 runs 19 amino acids, cysteine and phenylalanine included. Of all the DNA, just the CDR3 is kept, 57 bases in frame from base 1. The CDR1 and CDR2 encoded by the germline V gene are SGHRS and YFSETQ. The data originate from a study of OX40 agonist ivuxolimab in advanced cancers. Notes on the research overall: Ivuxolimab was a fully human IgG2 agonistic monoclonal antibody targeting the costimulatory receptor OX40 (CD134). Intravenous ivuxolimab was administered to patients every 2 weeks at six dose levels: 0.01, 0.1, 0.3, 1.5, 3 and 10 mg/kg. Of the 50 to 55 dose-escalation patients, hepatocellular carcinoma was present in roughly 19, melanoma in approximately 15, renal cell carcinoma in 9 and head and neck cancer in 9. In the dose-escalation cohort, approximately 82% of patients were male, and the mean age was about 55 years, with a range of roughly 20 to 80. Prior anti-PD-1, anti-PD-L1 or anti-CTLA-4 therapy was permitted, and 40% to 50% of dose-escalation patients had received checkpoint inhibitors. Partial responses occurred in three dose-escalation patients: two with cutaneous melanoma and one with hepatocellular carcinoma. Peripheral TCRbeta sequencing aimed to test whether ivuxolimab altered TCR sequence diversity and caused clonal T-cell expansion. The paper describes the monotherapy dose-escalation part (N of about 50 patients) of the phase I trial of ivuxolimab. Broad study findings and their caveats: At doses of 0.1 to 3.0 mg/kg, clonal expansion of both CD4+ and CD8+ blood T cells was observed from baseline to week 6. In the 0.1-3.0 mg/kg groups, partial responders were among the patients with the lowest normalized peripheral clonal expansion, particularly in CD8+ T cells. The antigen specificity of the clonally expanded peripheral T cells was not determined. Low levels of normalized T-cell clonal expansion were also seen in some patients who did not respond. After ivuxolimab, CD8+ T cells had more expanded clones than CD4+ T cells on average.

Genomic DNA was isolated from the sorted cells so that the TCRbeta CDR3 region could be sequenced. The immunoSEQ Assay was used for sequencing of TCRbeta CDR3 regions. TCRdb's version of the immuneACCESS table is confined to in-frame rearrangements and falls short of the full clone set. An unresolved V gene accounts for under half of the shortfall where checked; the remainder is of unknown origin. For this sample there are 52,000 or so clones; 85% appear just once. Approximately 2.8% of the sample is held by the ten biggest clonotypes. Patients with autoimmune disease history or receiving systemic immunosuppression were excluded from the trial. Peripheral blood for TCR sequencing was collected from all dose cohorts at baseline, on cycle 4 day 1, and on cycle 7 day 1. The samples were drawn from a first-in-human, open-label, multicenter phase I dose-escalation trial of ivuxolimab. Adults with locally advanced or metastatic melanoma, renal cell carcinoma, hepatocellular carcinoma or head and neck squamous cell carcinoma were enrolled in the trial. Before TCR sequencing, CD4+ T cells and CD8+ T cells from peripheral blood were sorted into separate populations.

The input for sequencing was CD4+ or CD8+ T cells sorted from blood, taken in a trial of the OX40 agonist ivuxolimab. The rearrangement joined TRBV5-1 to TRBJ1-1; the central 8 bases match TRBD1. This receptor was obtained from an adult with an advanced solid tumor such as melanoma, head and neck, liver or kidney cancer. For the CDR3, the sequence is CASSLAFLRQGYMNTEAFF. The DNA reads as follows: TGCGCCAGCAGCTTGGCCTTCCTGAGACAGGGGTATATGAACACTGAAGCTTTCTTT.